These T cell receptor beta chains were read from a single sample in a study of blood T cell repertoires in COVID-19. TCRdb's copy holds only in-frame clones and misses some; the assay was immunoSEQ multiplex PCR. The sample carries 150,000 to 180,000 clones, around 85% recorded once. The sequenced material came from peripheral blood. The receptors stem from a man aged 55 to 69 with COVID-19, enrolled during active disease. CDR3s include the opening cysteine and the closing phenylalanine or tryptophan. The D gene is left open where the match is weak. Expanded clones get a size class; other rows say once, few or many, or leave the size out.

j_call v_call clone_size cdr3_length d_call cdr3_aa cdr3_nt
TRBJ1-1 TRBV19 NA 14 TRBD1 CASRDSLPNTEAFF TGTGCCAGTCGGGACAGCTTGCCGAACACTGAAGCTTTCTTT
TRBJ1-6 TRBV2 NA 15 NA CASRGTGHDNSPLHF TGTGCCAGCAGGGGAACGGGACATGATAATTCACCCCTCCACTTT
TRBJ2-7 TRBV2 NA 13 TRBD1 CASAGTGVGEQYF TGTGCCAGCGCCGGGACAGGGGTAGGCGAGCAGTACTTC
TRBJ2-5 TRBV11-1 NA 14 TRBD1 CASSLGQGSETQYF TGTGCCAGCAGCTTAGGACAGGGCTCCGAGACCCAGTACTTC
TRBJ1-2 TRBV28 NA 15 TRBD1 CASLAGTAFNYGYTF TGTGCCAGCTTAGCCGGGACAGCCTTTAACTATGGCTACACCTTC
TRBJ1-5 TRBV19 NA 15 TRBD1 CASSMKDRVYQPQHF TGTGCCAGTAGTATGAAGGACAGGGTTTATCAGCCCCAGCATTTT
TRBJ2-3 TRBV6-5 NA 15 NA CASSGAGRGPDTQYF TGTGCCAGCAGCGGGGCCGGGCGGGGCCCGGATACGCAGTATTTT
TRBJ2-1 TRBV19 NA 15 TRBD1 CASSIGQGRINEQFF TGTGCCAGTAGTATCGGACAGGGTAGAATCAATGAGCAGTTCTTC
TRBJ2-1 TRBV21-1 once 15 NA CASSKGRSDRVFWFF TGTGCCAGCAGCAAGGGGAGGAGTGACAGGGTATTTTGGTTCTTC
TRBJ2-1 TRBV7-9 NA 18 TRBD2 CASSLASSGGITYNEQFF TGTGCCAGCAGCTTAGCCTCTAGCGGGGGTATTACCTACAATGAGCAGTTCTTC
TRBJ2-2 TRBV28 NA 17 TRBD2 CASSLLAGGPLAGELFF TGTGCCAGCAGTTTACTCGCGGGGGGGCCTTTGGCCGGGGAGCTGTTTTTT
TRBJ1-5 TRBV28 few 13 TRBD1 CASTGTGNQPQHF TGTGCCAGCACCGGGACAGGCAATCAGCCCCAGCATTTT
TRBJ1-2 TRBV7-2 NA 13 NA CASSLVPSYGYTF TGTGCCAGCAGCCTAGTTCCTAGCTATGGCTACACCTTC
TRBJ2-3 TRBV24-1 NA 13 TRBD2 CATTSGVTDTQYF TGTGCCACCACTAGCGGGGTCACAGATACGCAGTATTTT
TRBJ1-4 TRBV19 NA 16 NA CASSDPRGGTNEKLFF TGTGCCAGTAGTGATCCCCGAGGGGGAACTAATGAAAAACTGTTTTTT
TRBJ1-1 TRBV4-1 NA 16 TRBD1 CASSPRDRTTRAEAFF TGCGCCAGCAGCCCCCGGGACAGGACCACCCGCGCTGAAGCTTTCTTT
TRBJ1-6 TRBV14 NA 16 TRBD1 CASSQVGGGSGSPLHF TGTGCCAGCAGCCAAGTCGGAGGGGGCAGCGGATCACCCCTCCACTTT
TRBJ1-1 TRBV4-1 NA 14 TRBD1 CASSYRGQSTEAFF TGCGCCAGCAGTTACAGGGGGCAGAGCACTGAAGCTTTCTTT
TRBJ2-7 TRBV3-1/TRBV3-2 NA 12 NA CASSLRDWEQYF TGTGCCAGCAGCCTCCGGGACTGGGAGCAGTACTTC
TRBJ2-2 TRBV14 NA 15 TRBD2 CASSHLKAGTGELFF TGTGCCAGCAGCCACCTCAAAGCGGGGACCGGGGAGCTGTTTTTT
TRBJ1-6 TRBV19 once 12 NA CASSSPVSPLHF TGTGCCAGTAGTAGTCCCGTCTCACCCCTCCACTTT
TRBJ2-5 TRBV7-9 NA 15 TRBD2 CASTERGAAGETQYF TGTGCCAGCACTGAGCGGGGGGCCGCGGGGGAGACCCAGTACTTC
TRBJ1-2 TRBV29-1 NA 11 NA CSALGGTGYTF TGCAGCGCACTTGGGGGGACTGGCTACACCTTC
TRBJ1-4 TRBV18 NA 16 TRBD1 CASSPLPGTAGEKLFF TGTGCCAGCTCACCATTACCCGGGACAGCAGGTGAAAAACTGTTTTTT
TRBJ1-2 TRBV11-3 once 14 TRBD1 CASRASGTGYGYTF TGTGCCAGCAGAGCCTCCGGGACAGGGTATGGCTACACCTTC
TRBJ2-3 TRBV4-2 NA 15 NA CASSQVEGARDTQYF TGTGCCAGCAGCCAAGTGGAGGGGGCGCGAGATACGCAGTATTTT
TRBJ1-5 TRBV4-3 NA 16 NA CASSPGTGSGNQPQHF TGCGCCAGCAGCCCCGGTACGGGGAGTGGGAATCAGCCCCAGCATTTT
TRBJ1-2 TRBV19 few 16 TRBD1 CASSMTLTGGHDGYTF TGTGCCAGTAGTATGACTTTGACAGGGGGCCATGATGGCTACACCTTC
TRBJ1-1 TRBV30 NA 15 TRBD1 CAWGPRDRRNTEAFF TGTGCCTGGGGGCCAAGGGACAGGAGGAACACTGAAGCTTTCTTT
TRBJ1-3 TRBV9 NA 14 NA CASTGGGWGNTIYF TGTGCCAGCACCGGAGGTGGTTGGGGAAACACCATATATTTT
TRBJ2-7 TRBV19 NA 16 TRBD2 CASSMFSLASYYEQYF TGTGCCAGTAGTATGTTTTCACTAGCGAGCTACTACGAGCAGTACTTC
TRBJ2-1 TRBV18 NA 15 TRBD2 CASSPSAGGGNEQFF TGTGCCAGCTCACCCTCAGCGGGGGGGGGCAATGAGCAGTTCTTC
TRBJ1-6 TRBV5-4 NA 14 TRBD1 CASSLDRGHSPLHF TGTGCCAGCAGCTTGGACAGGGGGCATTCACCCCTCCACTTT
TRBJ1-5 TRBV30 few 15 NA CAWSPTRDSGQPQHF TGTGCCTGGTCGCCAACCCGGGATAGCGGTCAGCCCCAGCATTTT
TRBJ2-7 TRBV5-1 NA 14 NA CASSPTGPNYEQYF TGCGCCAGCAGCCCGACAGGACCCAACTACGAGCAGTACTTC
TRBJ1-1 TRBV5-4 NA 14 TRBD1 CASTRTGGITEAFF TGTGCCAGCACCAGGACAGGGGGCATCACTGAAGCTTTCTTT
TRBJ1-6 TRBV7-9 NA 13 TRBD1 CASSPGQNSPLHF TGTGCCAGCAGCCCGGGACAGAATTCACCCCTCCACTTT
TRBJ1-5 TRBV4-1 NA 17 NA CASSQDRGGASDQPQHF TGCGCCAGCAGCCAAGATCGAGGGGGGGCGTCAGATCAGCCCCAGCATTTT
TRBJ1-4 TRBV18 NA 14 NA CASSPRAGEEKLFF TGTGCCAGCTCACCGAGGGCTGGGGAAGAAAAACTGTTTTTT
TRBJ2-7 TRBV5-1 few 14 NA CASRLVPSSYEQYF TGCGCCAGCCGGCTAGTCCCCTCGTCCTACGAGCAGTACTTC
TRBJ2-7 TRBV7-8 NA 14 NA CASSSSGGIYEQYF TGTGCCAGCAGCTCCAGCGGAGGAATTTACGAGCAGTACTTC
TRBJ1-2 TRBV6-5 NA 14 NA CASSQSGVPLGYTF TGTGCCAGCAGTCAATCGGGGGTCCCGCTGGGCTACACCTTC
TRBJ2-7 TRBV4-2 NA 15 TRBD1 CASSHDDRGGYEQYF TGTGCCAGCAGCCATGACGACAGGGGAGGATACGAGCAGTACTTC
TRBJ1-1 TRBV20-1 NA 14 NA CSASDRPMNTEAFF TGCAGTGCTAGTGACAGGCCCATGAACACTGAAGCTTTCTTT
TRBJ2-2 TRBV2 once 14 TRBD1 CASTRQGGPGELFF TGTGCCAGCACCCGACAGGGTGGTCCCGGGGAGCTGTTTTTT
TRBJ1-1 TRBV6-1 NA 13 NA CASSDYGNTEAFF TGTGCCAGCAGTGATTACGGGAACACTGAAGCTTTCTTT
TRBJ2-2 TRBV9 NA 14 NA CASSSMGVDGELFF TGTGCCAGCAGTTCAATGGGCGTCGACGGGGAGCTGTTTTTT
TRBJ1-4 TRBV18 NA 13 NA CASSLGQNEKLFF TGTGCCAGCTCATTAGGACAGAATGAAAAACTGTTTTTT